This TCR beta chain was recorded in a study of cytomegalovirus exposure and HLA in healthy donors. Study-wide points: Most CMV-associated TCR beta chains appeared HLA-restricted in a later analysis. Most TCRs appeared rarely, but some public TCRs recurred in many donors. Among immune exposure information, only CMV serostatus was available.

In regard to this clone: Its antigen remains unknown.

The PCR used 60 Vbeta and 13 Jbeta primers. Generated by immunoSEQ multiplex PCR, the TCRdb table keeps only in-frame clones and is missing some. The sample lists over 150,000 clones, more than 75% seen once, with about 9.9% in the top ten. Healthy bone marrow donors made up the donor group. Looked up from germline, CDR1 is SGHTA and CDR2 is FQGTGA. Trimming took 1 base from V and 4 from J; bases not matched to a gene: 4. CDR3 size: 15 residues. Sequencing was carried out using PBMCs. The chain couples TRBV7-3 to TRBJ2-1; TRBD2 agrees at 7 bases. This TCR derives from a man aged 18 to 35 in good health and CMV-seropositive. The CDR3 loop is CASSLMSGGYNEQFF. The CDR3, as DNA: TGTGCCAGCAGCTTAATGTCCGGGGGGTACAATGAGCAGTTCTTC.